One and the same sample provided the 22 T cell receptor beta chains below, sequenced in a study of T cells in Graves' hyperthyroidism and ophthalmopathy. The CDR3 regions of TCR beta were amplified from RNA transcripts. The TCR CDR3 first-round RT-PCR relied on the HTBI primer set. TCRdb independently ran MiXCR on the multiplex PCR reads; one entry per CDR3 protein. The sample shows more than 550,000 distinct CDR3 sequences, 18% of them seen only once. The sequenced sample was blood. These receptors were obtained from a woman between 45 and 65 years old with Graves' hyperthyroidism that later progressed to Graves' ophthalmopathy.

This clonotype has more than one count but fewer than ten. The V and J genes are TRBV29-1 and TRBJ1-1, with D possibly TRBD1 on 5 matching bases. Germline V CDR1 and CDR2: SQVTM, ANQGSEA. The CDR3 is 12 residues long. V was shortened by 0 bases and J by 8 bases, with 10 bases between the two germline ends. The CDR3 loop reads CSVEDIGAEAFF. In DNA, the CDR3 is TGCAGCGTTGAAGATATAGGGGCAGAAGCTTTCTTT.

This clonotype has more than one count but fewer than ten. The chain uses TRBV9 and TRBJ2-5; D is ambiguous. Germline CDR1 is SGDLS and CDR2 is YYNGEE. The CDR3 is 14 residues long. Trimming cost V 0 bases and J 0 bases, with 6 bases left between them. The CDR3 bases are TGTGCCAGCAGCGTAGGGCCGTACCAAGAGACCCAGTACTTC. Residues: CASSVGPYQETQYF.

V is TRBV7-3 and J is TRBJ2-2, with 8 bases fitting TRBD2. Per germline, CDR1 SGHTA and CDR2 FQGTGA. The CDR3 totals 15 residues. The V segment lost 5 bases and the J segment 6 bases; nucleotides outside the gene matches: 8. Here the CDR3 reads CASSTNGGGAGELFF. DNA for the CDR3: TGTGCCAGCAGCACGAACGGGGGGGGGGCCGGGGAGCTGTTTTTT.

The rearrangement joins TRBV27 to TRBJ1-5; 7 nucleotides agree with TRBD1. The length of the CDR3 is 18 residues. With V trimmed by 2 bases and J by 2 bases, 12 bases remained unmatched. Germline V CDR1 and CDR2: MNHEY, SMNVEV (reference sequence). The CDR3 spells CASSLISGVGGGNQPQHF. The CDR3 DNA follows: TGTGCCAGCAGTTTAATTTCTGGGGTAGGGGGCGGCAATCAGCCCCAGCATTTT.

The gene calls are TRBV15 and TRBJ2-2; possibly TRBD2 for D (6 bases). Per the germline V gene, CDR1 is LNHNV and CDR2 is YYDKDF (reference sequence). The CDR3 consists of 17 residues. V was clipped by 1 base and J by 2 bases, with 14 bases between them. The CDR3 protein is CATSRAGEQVNTGELFF. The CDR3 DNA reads TGTGCCACCAGCAGAGCGGGAGAGCAGGTCAACACCGGGGAGCTGTTTTTT.

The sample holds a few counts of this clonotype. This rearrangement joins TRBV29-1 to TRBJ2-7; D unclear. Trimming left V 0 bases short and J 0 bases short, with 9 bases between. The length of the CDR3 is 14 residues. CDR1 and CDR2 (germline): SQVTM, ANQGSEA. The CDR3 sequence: CSVEDRTSSYEQYF. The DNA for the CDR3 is TGCAGCGTTGAAGATCGGACGAGCTCCTACGAGCAGTACTTC.

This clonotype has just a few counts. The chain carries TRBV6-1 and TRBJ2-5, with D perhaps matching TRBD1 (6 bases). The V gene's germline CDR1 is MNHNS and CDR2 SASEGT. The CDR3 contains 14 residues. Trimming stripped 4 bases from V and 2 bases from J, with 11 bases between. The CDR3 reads CASSGGQLQETQYF. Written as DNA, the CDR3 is TGTGCCAGCAGTGGTGGACAGCTACAAGAGACCCAGTACTTC.

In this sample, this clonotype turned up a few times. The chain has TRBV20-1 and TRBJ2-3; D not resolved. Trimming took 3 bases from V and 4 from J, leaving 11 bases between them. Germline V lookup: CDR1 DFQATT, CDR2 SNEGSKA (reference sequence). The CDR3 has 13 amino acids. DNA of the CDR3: TGCAGTGCTAGGAGTGGGTATTCAGATACGCAGTATTTT. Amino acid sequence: CSARSGYSDTQYF.

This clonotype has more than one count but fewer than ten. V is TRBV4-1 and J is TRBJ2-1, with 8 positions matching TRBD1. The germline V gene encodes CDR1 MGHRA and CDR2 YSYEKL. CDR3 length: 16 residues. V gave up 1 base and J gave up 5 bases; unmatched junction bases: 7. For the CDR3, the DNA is TGCGCCAGCAGCCAAGGCCGGGACAGGACCCACAATGAGCAGTTCTTC. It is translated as CASSQGRDRTHNEQFF.

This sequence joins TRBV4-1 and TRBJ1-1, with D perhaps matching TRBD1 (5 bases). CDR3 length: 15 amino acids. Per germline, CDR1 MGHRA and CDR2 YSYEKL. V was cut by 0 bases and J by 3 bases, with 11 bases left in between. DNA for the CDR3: TGCGCCAGCAGCCAAGAGTTGGGGGGACACACTGAAGCTTTCTTT. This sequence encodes CASSQELGGHTEAFF.

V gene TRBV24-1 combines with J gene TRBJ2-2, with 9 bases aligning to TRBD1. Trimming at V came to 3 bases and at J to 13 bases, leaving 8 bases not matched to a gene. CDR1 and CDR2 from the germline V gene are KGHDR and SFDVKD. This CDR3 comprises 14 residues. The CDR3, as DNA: TGTGCCACCAGTGATATCGGACAGGGGCCGCGGCTGTTTTTT. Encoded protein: CATSDIGQGPRLFF.

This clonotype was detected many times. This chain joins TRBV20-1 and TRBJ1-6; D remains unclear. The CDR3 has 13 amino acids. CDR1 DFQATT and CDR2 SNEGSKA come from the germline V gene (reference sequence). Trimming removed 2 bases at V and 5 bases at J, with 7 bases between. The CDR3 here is CSARKGDNSPLHF. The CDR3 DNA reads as TGCAGTGCTAGAAAGGGAGATAATTCACCCCTCCACTTT.

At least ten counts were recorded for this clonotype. For the CDR3, the DNA is TGTGCCAGCAGTGTAAGGGTTTCACCCCTCCACTTT. Protein: CASSVRVSPLHF. The chain carries TRBV2 and TRBJ1-6; D call uncertain. The CDR3 loop spans 12 amino acids. Germline V gene data show CDR1 as SNHLY and CDR2 as FYNNEI. With 4 bases removed from V and 9 bases from J, the gap between germline ends came to 7 bases.

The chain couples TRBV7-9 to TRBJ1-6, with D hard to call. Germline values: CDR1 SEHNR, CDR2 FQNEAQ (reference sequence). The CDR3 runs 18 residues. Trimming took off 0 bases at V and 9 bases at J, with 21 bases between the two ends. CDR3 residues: CASSLALGDLLVGSPLHF. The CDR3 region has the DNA TGTGCCAGCAGCTTAGCGCTAGGTGATCTTTTGGTTGGTTCACCCCTCCACTTT.

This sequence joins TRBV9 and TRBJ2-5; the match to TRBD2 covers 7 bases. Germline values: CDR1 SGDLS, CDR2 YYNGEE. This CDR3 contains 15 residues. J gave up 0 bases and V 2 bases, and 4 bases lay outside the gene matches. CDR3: CASSVAGEHQETQYF. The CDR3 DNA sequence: TGTGCCAGCAGCGTGGCGGGGGAACACCAAGAGACCCAGTACTTC.

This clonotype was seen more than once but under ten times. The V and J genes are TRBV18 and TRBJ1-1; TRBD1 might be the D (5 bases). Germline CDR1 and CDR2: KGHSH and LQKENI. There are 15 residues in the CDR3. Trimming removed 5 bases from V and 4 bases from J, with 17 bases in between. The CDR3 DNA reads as TGTGCCAGCTCATCGACGATTCAGGGTCGCACTGAAGCTTTCTTT. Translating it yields CASSSTIQGRTEAFF.

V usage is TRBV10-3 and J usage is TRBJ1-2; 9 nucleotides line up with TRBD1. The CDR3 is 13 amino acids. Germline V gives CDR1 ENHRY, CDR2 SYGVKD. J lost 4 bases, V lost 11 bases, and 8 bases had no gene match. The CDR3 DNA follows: TGTGCCGTCACGACAGGGGGAGGCTATGGCTACACCTTC. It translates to CAVTTGGGYGYTF.

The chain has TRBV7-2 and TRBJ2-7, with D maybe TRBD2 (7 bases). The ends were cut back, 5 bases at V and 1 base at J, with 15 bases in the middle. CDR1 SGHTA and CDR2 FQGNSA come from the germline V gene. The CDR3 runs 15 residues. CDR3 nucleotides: TGTGCCAGCAGCCCGATCGCGGGGGCTTCCTACGAGCAGTACTTC. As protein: CASSPIAGASYEQYF. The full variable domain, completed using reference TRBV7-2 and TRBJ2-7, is GAGVSQSPSNKVTEKGKDVELRCDPISGHTALYWYRQSLGQGLEFLIYFQGNSAPDKSGLPSDRFSAERTGGSVSTLTIQRTQQEDSAVYLCASSPIAGASYEQYFGPGTRLTVT.

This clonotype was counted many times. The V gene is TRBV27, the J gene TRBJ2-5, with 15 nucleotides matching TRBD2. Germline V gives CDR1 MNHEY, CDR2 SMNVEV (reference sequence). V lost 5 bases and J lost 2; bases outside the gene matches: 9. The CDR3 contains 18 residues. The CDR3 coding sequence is TGTGCCAGCAGTCCGACCCCGGGACTAGCGGGGGGACAAGAGACCCAGTACTTC. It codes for CASSPTPGLAGGQETQYF.

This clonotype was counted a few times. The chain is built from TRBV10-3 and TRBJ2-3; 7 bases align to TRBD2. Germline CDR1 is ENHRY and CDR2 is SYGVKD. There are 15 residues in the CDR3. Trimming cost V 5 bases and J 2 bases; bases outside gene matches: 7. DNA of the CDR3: TGTGCCATCAGTTATCGTCGGGGGGACACAGATACGCAGTATTTT. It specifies CAISYRRGDTDTQYF.

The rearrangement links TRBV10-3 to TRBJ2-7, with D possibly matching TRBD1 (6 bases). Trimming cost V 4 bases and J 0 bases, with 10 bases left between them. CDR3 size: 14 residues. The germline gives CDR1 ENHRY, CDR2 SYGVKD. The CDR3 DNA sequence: TGTGCCATCAGTGGGACAGAGAGCTCCTACGAGCAGTACTTC. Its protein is CAISGTESSYEQYF.

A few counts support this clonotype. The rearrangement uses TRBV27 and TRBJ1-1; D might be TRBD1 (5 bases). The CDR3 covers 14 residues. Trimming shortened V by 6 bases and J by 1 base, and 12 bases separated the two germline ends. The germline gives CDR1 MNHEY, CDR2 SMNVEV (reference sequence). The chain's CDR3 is CASRPGRGNTEAFF. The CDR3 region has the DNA TGTGCCAGCAGGCCGGGACGGGGGAACACTGAAGCTTTCTTT.